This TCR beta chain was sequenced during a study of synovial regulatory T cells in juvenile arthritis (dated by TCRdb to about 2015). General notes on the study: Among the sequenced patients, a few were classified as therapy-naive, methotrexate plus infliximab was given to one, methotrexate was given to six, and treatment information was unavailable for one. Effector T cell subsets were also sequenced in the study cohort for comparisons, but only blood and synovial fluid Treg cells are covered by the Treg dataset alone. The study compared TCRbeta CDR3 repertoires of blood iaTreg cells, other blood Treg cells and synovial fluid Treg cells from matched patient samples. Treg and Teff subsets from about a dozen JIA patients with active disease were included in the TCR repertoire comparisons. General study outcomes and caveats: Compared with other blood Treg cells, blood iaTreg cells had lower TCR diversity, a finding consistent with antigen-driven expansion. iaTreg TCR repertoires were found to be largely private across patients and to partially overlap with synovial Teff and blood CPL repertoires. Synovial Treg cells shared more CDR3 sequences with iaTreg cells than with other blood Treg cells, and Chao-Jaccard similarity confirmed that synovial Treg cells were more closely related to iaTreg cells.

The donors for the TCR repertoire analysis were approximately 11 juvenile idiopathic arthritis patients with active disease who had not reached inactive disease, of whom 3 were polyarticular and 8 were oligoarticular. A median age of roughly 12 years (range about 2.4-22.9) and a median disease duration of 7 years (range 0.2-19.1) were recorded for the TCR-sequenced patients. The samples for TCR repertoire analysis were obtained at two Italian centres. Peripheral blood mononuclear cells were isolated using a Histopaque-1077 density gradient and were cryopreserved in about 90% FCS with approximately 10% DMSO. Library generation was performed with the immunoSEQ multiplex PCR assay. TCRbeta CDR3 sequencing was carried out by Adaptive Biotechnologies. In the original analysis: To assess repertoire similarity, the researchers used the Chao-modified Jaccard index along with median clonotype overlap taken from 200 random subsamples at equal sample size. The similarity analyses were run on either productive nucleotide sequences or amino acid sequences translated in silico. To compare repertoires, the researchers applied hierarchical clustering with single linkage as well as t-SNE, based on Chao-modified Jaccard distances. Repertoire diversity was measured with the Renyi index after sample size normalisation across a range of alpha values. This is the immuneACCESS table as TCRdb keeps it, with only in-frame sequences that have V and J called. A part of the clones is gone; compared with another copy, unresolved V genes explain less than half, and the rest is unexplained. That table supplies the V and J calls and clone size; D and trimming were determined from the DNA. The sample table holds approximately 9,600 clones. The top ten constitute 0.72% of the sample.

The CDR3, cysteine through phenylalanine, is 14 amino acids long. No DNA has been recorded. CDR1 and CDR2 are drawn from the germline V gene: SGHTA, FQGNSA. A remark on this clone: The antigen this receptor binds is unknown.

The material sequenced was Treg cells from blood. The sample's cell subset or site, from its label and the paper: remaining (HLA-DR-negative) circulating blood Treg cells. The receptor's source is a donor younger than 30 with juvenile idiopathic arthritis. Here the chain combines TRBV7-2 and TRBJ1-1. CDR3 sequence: CASSPDHPNTEAFF.